One sample yielded the 7 T cell receptor beta chains listed below, sequenced in a study of T cells in Graves' hyperthyroidism and ophthalmopathy. The CDR3 regions of TCR beta were amplified from RNA transcripts. With the HTBI primer set, the TCR CDR3 went through a first round of RT-PCR. TCRdb recomputed calls from the multiplex PCR reads with MiXCR, one row per CDR3 protein. Altogether roughly 350,000 distinct CDR3 sequences are present, roughly 14% being singletons, with the ten largest covering around 20%. The sequencing sample was made of blood. The source of these receptors is a woman in her twenties or thirties with Graves' ophthalmopathy.

The table lists this clonotype with a few counts. Here the CDR3 reads CATSDLKGEVVAGGFTDTQYF. In DNA form, the CDR3 reads TGTGCCACCAGTGATTTAAAGGGGGAGGTGGTAGCGGGGGGTTTCACAGATACGCAGTATTTT. The chain combines TRBV24-1 with TRBJ2-3, with 10 bases fitting TRBD2. CDR1 is KGHDR, CDR2 SFDVKD, per germline. Trimming at V came to 1 base and at J to 2 bases, leaving 17 bases not matched to a gene. This CDR3 contains 21 residues.

Many counts were recorded for this clonotype. The CDR3 reads CASSLVPVTEAFF. The CDR3 bases are TGTGCCAGCAGCTTAGTTCCAGTCACTGAAGCTTTCTTT. The chain links TRBV7-9 to TRBJ1-1, with unresolved D. Germline V CDR1 and CDR2: SEHNR, FQNEAQ (reference sequence). The CDR3 runs to 13 residues. The ends were cut back, 1 base at V and 4 bases at J, with 7 bases in the middle.

The gene calls are TRBV10-3 and TRBJ2-1; TRBD2 is a possible D gene (5 bases). This CDR3 spans 18 amino acids. V was pared by 2 bases and J by 1 base, with 18 bases between. Germline CDR1 is ENHRY and CDR2 is SYGVKD. The CDR3 region is CAISELDGKRRSYNEQFF. DNA of the CDR3: TGTGCCATCAGTGAGCTTGACGGGAAAAGGAGGTCCTACAATGAGCAGTTCTTC.

The chain uses TRBV5-1 and TRBJ1-1, with TRBD1 matching 7 bases. This CDR3 has 13 amino acids. Germline-derived CDR1 and CDR2 are SGHRS and YFSETQ. The junction had 7 bases not matched to a gene; V was cut back by 7 bases and J by 4 bases. The CDR3 region is CASGQGGGTEAFF. In nucleotides, the CDR3 is TGCGCCAGCGGTCAGGGGGGAGGCACTGAAGCTTTCTTT.

This clonotype was recorded many times. The gene calls are TRBV6-1 and TRBJ1-2; TRBD1 aligns across 7 bases. The CDR3 covers 15 residues. Germline CDR1 and CDR2: MNHNS and SASEGT. V dropped 6 bases and J dropped 4; count of bases not matched to a gene: 11. The CDR3 region is CASSLKPRQGYGYTF. CDR3 bases: TGTGCCAGCAGCCTCAAACCTCGACAGGGCTATGGCTACACCTTC.

There are many counts of this clonotype. This chain joins TRBV15 and TRBJ2-3, with TRBD1 matching 7 bases. CDR1 and CDR2 (germline): LNHNV, YYDKDF (reference sequence). CDR3 size: 15 residues. Trimming cost V 0 bases and J 1 base; bases outside gene matches: 1. CDR3 residues: CATSRDQGGTDTQYF. The CDR3 DNA reads TGTGCCACCAGCAGAGATCAGGGGGGCACAGATACGCAGTATTTT.

This clonotype appeared many times. The V gene is TRBV2, the J gene TRBJ2-3; D is tentatively TRBD1 or TRBD2 (6 bases each). Trimming removed 6 bases at V and 3 bases at J, with 19 bases between. The CDR3 sequence is 16 residues long. Germline V CDR1 and CDR2: SNHLY, FYNNEI. CDR3 in amino acids: CASSALLGGGTDTQYF. In nucleotides, the CDR3 is TGTGCCAGCAGCGCCCTTTTGGGGGGCGGAACAGATACGCAGTATTTT.